The rows below give T cell receptor beta chains drawn from one sample of a study of OX40 agonist ivuxolimab in advanced cancers. The repertoire was sequenced with immunoSEQ multiplex PCR; TCRdb's copy has only in-frame clones and lacks some. The sample records about 62,000 clones, 70% to 80% being singletons. Sequences were derived from CD4+ or CD8+ T cells sorted from blood, sampled in a trial of the OX40 agonist ivuxolimab. The receptors were gathered from an adult with an advanced solid tumor such as melanoma, head and neck, liver or kidney cancer. Each CDR3 is given with its conserved first and last residue. The D gene is left open where the match is weak. Clone size is stated in some rows and not others, as once, few, many or a class when expanded.

V gene: TRBV5-1
D gene: NA
J gene: TRBJ1-5
clone size: NA
CDR3 protein: CASSLEGGQPQHF
CDR3 DNA: TGCGCCAGCAGCTTGGAGGGGGGGCAGCCCCAGCATTTT

V gene: TRBV5-1
D gene: NA
J gene: TRBJ1-1
clone size: NA
CDR3 protein: CASSWTAGEGSNEAFF
CDR3 DNA: TGCGCCAGCAGCTGGACAGCCGGGGAGGGGTCAAATGAAGCTTTCTTT

V gene: TRBV4-3
D gene: NA
J gene: TRBJ2-1
clone size: NA
CDR3 protein: CASSQDEAFDEQFF
CDR3 DNA: TGCGCCAGCAGCCAAGATGAAGCCTTCGATGAGCAGTTCTTC

V gene: TRBV5-6
D gene: TRBD1
J gene: TRBJ1-4
clone size: NA
CDR3 protein: CASSRTGAQTNEKLFF
CDR3 DNA: TGTGCCAGCAGCCGTACAGGGGCTCAGACTAATGAAAAACTGTTTTTT

V gene: TRBV5-1
D gene: TRBD2
J gene: TRBJ2-5
clone size: NA
CDR3 protein: CASSSGLVGETQYF
CDR3 DNA: TGCGCCAGCAGCTCTGGACTAGTCGGAGAGACCCAGTACTTC

V gene: TRBV2
D gene: NA
J gene: TRBJ2-1
clone size: NA
CDR3 protein: CASSLKRGGGEQFF
CDR3 DNA: TGTGCCAGCAGCCTGAAGAGAGGGGGAGGAGAACAGTTCTTC

V gene: TRBV7-3
D gene: TRBD2
J gene: TRBJ2-1
clone size: once
CDR3 protein: CASSLTFGLAGGPGEQFF
CDR3 DNA: TGTGCCAGCAGCTTAACGTTCGGACTAGCGGGAGGGCCCGGAGAGCAGTTCTTC

V gene: TRBV25-1
D gene: NA
J gene: TRBJ2-7
clone size: once
CDR3 protein: CASSDGLDSREQYF
CDR3 DNA: TGTGCCAGCAGTGATGGACTCGATTCCCGCGAGCAGTACTTC

V gene: TRBV7-9
D gene: NA
J gene: TRBJ1-2
clone size: NA
CDR3 protein: CASSRGDPVYGYTF
CDR3 DNA: TGTGCCAGCAGCCGAGGGGACCCAGTCTATGGCTACACCTTC

V gene: TRBV18
D gene: NA
J gene: TRBJ2-5
clone size: NA
CDR3 protein: CASSPQRAETQYF
CDR3 DNA: TGTGCCAGCTCACCACAGCGCGCAGAGACCCAGTACTTC

V gene: TRBV6-6
D gene: NA
J gene: TRBJ1-1
clone size: NA
CDR3 protein: CASNSLRGTDTEAFF
CDR3 DNA: TGTGCCAGCAACTCCCTCCGGGGCACGGACACTGAAGCTTTCTTT

V gene: TRBV7-3
D gene: TRBD2
J gene: TRBJ2-1
clone size: NA
CDR3 protein: CASGSGGAGEQFF
CDR3 DNA: TGTGCCAGCGGAAGCGGGGGGGCCGGTGAGCAGTTCTTC

V gene: TRBV7-2
D gene: NA
J gene: TRBJ1-1
clone size: NA
CDR3 protein: CASSLGRHTEAFF
CDR3 DNA: TGTGCCAGCAGCTTAGGCAGACACACTGAAGCTTTCTTT

V gene: TRBV5-1
D gene: NA
J gene: TRBJ2-5
clone size: NA
CDR3 protein: CASSLDTGLETQYF
CDR3 DNA: TGCGCCAGCAGCTTGGATACAGGGTTAGAGACCCAGTACTTC

V gene: TRBV6-6
D gene: TRBD1
J gene: TRBJ2-5
clone size: NA
CDR3 protein: CASSRDRGGEETQYF
CDR3 DNA: TGTGCCAGCAGCCGGGACAGGGGCGGGGAAGAGACCCAGTACTTC

V gene: TRBV28
D gene: NA
J gene: TRBJ2-7
clone size: NA
CDR3 protein: CASSFRTTRRTVHYEQYF
CDR3 DNA: TGTGCCAGCAGCTTTCGAACCACCCGACGGACTGTCCATTACGAGCAGTACTTC

V gene: TRBV14
D gene: NA
J gene: TRBJ2-1
clone size: NA
CDR3 protein: CASSQALFDEQFF
CDR3 DNA: TGTGCCAGCAGCCAAGCGCTATTTGATGAGCAGTTCTTC

V gene: TRBV4-3
D gene: TRBD2
J gene: TRBJ2-4
clone size: few
CDR3 protein: CASSPGSGGLAKNIQYF
CDR3 DNA: TGCGCCAGCAGCCCCGGCAGCGGGGGTCTAGCCAAAAACATTCAGTACTTC

V gene: TRBV28
D gene: TRBD1
J gene: TRBJ1-5
clone size: NA
CDR3 protein: CASTDFPGGPQHF
CDR3 DNA: TGTGCCAGCACCGACTTCCCAGGGGGGCCCCAGCATTTT

V gene: TRBV28
D gene: TRBD1
J gene: TRBJ1-1
clone size: NA
CDR3 protein: CASSSTLGTGMLEAFF
CDR3 DNA: TGTGCCAGCAGTTCTACGCTCGGGACAGGGATGCTTGAAGCTTTCTTT

V gene: TRBV29-1
D gene: NA
J gene: TRBJ2-5
clone size: NA
CDR3 protein: CSVEDLRTQEAQYF
CDR3 DNA: TGCAGCGTTGAAGATCTCAGGACTCAAGAGGCCCAGTACTTC

V gene: TRBV15
D gene: NA
J gene: TRBJ1-4
clone size: NA
CDR3 protein: CATSSSMKTIPTNEKLFF
CDR3 DNA: TGTGCCACCAGCAGCAGCATGAAAACAATCCCAACTAATGAAAAACTGTTTTTT

V gene: TRBV9
D gene: NA
J gene: TRBJ2-1
clone size: once
CDR3 protein: CASSVGLGTGTSYNEQFF
CDR3 DNA: TGTGCCAGCAGCGTAGGTTTAGGGACGGGAACCTCCTACAATGAGCAGTTCTTC

V gene: TRBV30
D gene: NA
J gene: TRBJ2-1
clone size: once
CDR3 protein: CAWFSSYNEQFF
CDR3 DNA: TGTGCCTGGTTCAGCTCCTACAATGAGCAGTTCTTC

V gene: TRBV7-2
D gene: TRBD2
J gene: TRBJ2-7
clone size: NA
CDR3 protein: CASSLDPGLAGGLEQYF
CDR3 DNA: TGTGCCAGCAGCTTAGACCCGGGACTAGCGGGGGGGCTCGAGCAGTACTTC

V gene: TRBV7-8
D gene: TRBD1
J gene: TRBJ1-5
clone size: once
CDR3 protein: CASSLVLGGENQPQHF
CDR3 DNA: TGTGCCAGCAGCTTAGTATTAGGGGGCGAGAACCAGCCCCAGCATTTT

V gene: TRBV6-5
D gene: TRBD1
J gene: TRBJ1-5
clone size: once
CDR3 protein: CASSFDRGNGQPQHF
CDR3 DNA: TGTGCCAGCAGTTTCGACAGGGGGAACGGTCAGCCCCAGCATTTT

V gene: TRBV2
D gene: TRBD1
J gene: TRBJ1-1
clone size: NA
CDR3 protein: CASTGPGQGSSTEAFF
CDR3 DNA: TGTGCCAGCACCGGACCGGGACAGGGGAGTTCGACTGAAGCTTTCTTT

V gene: TRBV9
D gene: NA
J gene: TRBJ2-5
clone size: NA
CDR3 protein: CASSAVDLETQYF
CDR3 DNA: TGTGCCAGCAGCGCCGTGGACTTGGAGACCCAGTACTTC